This T cell receptor (beta chain) emerged from a study of blood T cell repertoires in COVID-19. Study in general: COVID-19 samples collected from the United States, Italy and Spain covered acute and convalescent phases.

Here immunoSEQ multiplex PCR was the method, and the copy in TCRdb shows in-frame clones only, minus some. The sample has 120,000 or so clones, around 76% seen once. Losses at the gene ends were 6 bases for V and 6 bases for J; bases not matched to a gene: 4. CDR3 length: 13 residues. Germline V CDR1 and CDR2: SNHLY, FYNNEI. The rearrangement links TRBV2 to TRBJ2-7, with 11 nucleotides matching TRBD1. The sequence derives from a man between 60 and 75 years old with acute or convalescent COVID-19. Sequenced input: peripheral blood. For the CDR3, the DNA is TGTGCCAGCAGAGCGGGACAGGGGGTCGAGCAGTACTTC. Translation gives CASRAGQGVEQYF.